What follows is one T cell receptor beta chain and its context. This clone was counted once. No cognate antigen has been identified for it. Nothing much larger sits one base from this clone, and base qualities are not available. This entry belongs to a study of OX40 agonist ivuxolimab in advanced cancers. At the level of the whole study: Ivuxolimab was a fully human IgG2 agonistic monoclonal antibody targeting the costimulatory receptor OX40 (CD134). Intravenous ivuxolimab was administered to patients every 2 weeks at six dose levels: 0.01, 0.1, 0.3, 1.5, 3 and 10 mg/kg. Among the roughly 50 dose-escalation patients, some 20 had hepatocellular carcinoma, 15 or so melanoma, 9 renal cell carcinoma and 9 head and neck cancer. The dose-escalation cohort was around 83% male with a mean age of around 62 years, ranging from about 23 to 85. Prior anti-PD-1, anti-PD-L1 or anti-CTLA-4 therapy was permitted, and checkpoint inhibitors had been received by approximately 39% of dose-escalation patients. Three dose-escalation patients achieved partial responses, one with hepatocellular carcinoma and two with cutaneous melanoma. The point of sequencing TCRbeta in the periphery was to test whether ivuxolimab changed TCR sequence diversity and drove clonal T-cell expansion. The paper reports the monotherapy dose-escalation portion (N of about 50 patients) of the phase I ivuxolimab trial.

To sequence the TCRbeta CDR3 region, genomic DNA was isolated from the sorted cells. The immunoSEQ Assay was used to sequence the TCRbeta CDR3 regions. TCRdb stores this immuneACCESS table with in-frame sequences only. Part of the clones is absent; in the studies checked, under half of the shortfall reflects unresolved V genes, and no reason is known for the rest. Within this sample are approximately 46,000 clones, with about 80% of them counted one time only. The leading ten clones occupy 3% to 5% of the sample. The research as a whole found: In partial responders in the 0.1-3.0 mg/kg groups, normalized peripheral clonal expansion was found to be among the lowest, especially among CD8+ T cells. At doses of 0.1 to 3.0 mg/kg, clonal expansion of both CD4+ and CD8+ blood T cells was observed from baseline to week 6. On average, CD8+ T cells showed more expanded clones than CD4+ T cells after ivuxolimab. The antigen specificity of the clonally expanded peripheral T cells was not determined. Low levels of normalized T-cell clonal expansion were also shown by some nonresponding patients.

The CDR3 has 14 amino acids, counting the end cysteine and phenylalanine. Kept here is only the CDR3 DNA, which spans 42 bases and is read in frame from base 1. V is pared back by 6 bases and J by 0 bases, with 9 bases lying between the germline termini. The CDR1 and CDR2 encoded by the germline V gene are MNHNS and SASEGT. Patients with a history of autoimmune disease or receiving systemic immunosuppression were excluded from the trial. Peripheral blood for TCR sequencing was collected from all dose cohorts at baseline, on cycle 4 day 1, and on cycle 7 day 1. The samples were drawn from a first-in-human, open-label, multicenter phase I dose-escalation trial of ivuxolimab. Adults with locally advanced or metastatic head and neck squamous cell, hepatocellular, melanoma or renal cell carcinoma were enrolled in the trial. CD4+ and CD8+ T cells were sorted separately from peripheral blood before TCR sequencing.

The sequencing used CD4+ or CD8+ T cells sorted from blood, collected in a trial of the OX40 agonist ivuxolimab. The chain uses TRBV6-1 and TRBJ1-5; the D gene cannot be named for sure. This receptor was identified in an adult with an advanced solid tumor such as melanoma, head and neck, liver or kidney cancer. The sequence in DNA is TGTGCCAGCAGAATAGGTCTTAGCAATCAGCCCCAGCATTTT. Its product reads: CASRIGLSNQPQHF.